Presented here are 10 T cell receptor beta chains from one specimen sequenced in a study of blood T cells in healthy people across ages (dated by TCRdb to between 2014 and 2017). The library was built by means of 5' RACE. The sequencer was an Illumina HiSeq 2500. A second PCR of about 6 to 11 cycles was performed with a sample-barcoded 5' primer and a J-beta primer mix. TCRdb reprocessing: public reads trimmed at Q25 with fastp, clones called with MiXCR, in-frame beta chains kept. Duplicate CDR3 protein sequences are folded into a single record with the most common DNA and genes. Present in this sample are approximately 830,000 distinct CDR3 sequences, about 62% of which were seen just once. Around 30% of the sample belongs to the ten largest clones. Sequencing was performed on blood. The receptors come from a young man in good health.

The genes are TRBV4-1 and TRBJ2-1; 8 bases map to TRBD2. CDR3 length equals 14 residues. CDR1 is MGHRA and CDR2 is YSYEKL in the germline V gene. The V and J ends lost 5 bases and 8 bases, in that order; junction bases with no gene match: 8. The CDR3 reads CASSTGGAADEQFF. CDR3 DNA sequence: TGCGCCAGCAGCACCGGGGGGGCCGCGGATGAGCAGTTCTTC.

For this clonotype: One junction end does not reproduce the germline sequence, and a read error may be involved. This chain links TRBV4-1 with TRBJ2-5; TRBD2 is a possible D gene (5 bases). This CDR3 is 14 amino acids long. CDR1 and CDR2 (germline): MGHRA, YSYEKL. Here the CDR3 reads CASGHQRDEETQYF. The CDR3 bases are TGCGCCAGCGGCCACCAGAGGGATGAGGAGACCCAGTACTTC.

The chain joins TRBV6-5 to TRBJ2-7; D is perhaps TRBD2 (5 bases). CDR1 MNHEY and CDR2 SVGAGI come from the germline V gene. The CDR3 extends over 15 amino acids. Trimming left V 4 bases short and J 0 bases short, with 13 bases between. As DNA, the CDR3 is TGTGCCAGCAGTTCGGGGATTAGAAGCTCCTACGAGCAGTACTTC. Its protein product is CASSSGIRSSYEQYF.

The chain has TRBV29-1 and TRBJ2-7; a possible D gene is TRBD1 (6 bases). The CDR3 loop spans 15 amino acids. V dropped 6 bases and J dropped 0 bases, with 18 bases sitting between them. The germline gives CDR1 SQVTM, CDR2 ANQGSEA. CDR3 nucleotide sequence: TGCAGCGTCCTTGGCACCGACAGGAACTCCTACGAGCAGTACTTC. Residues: CSVLGTDRNSYEQYF.

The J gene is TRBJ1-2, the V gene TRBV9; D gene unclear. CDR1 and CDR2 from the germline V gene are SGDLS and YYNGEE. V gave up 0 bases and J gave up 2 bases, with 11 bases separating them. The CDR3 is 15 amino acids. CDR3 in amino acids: CASSVDRAGNYGYTF. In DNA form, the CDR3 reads TGTGCCAGCAGCGTAGATCGGGCGGGGAACTATGGCTACACCTTC.

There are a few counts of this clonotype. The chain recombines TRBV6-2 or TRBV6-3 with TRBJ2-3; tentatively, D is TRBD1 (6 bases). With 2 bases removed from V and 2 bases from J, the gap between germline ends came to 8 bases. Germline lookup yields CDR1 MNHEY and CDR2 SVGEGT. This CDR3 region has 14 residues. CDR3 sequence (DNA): TGTGCCAGCAGTTACCAGGGGTTCACAGATACGCAGTATTTT. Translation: CASSYQGFTDTQYF.

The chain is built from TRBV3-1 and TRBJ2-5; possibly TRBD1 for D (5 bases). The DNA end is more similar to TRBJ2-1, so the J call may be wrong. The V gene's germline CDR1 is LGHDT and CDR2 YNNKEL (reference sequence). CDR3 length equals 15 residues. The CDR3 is CASSLTGHPQETQFF. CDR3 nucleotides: TGTGCCAGCAGCCTCACAGGCCATCCCCAAGAGACCCAGTTCTTC.

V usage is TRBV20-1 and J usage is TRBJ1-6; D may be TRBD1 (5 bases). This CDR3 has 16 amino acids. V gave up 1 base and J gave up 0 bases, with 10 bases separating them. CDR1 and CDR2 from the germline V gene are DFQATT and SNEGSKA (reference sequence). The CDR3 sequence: CSARGGLSSYNSPLHF. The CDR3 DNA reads TGCAGTGCTAGAGGGGGGTTGAGCTCCTATAATTCACCCCTCCACTTT.

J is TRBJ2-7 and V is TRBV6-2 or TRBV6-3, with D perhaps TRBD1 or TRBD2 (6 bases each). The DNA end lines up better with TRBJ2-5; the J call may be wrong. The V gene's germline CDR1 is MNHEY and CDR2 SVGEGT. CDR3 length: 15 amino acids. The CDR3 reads CASSYSRGPGETQYF. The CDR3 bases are TGTGCCAGCAGTTACTCACGGGGGCCGGGAGAGACCCAGTACTTC.

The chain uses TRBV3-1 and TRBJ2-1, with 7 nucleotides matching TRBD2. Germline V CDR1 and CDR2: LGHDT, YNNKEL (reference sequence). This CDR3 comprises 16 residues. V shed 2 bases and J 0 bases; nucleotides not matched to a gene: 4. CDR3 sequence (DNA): TGTGCCAGCAGCCAATTAGGCGGGAGCTCCTACAATGAGCAGTTCTTC. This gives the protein CASSQLGGSSYNEQFF.